The 5 T cell receptor beta chains presented below share a single source sample, sequenced in a study of spatial heterogeneity in lung cancer (dated 2019 in TCRdb). The library was built by means of 5' RACE. The sequencer was a NextSeq 500. Through fastp at Q25 and MiXCR, TCRdb rebuilt clones from the public reads, retaining in-frame beta chains. Here each entry gathers all rows of one CDR3 protein and keeps the most common genes and DNA. The sample has roughly 82,000 distinct CDR3 sequences on record, around 12% of them singletons. Of the sample, approximately 4.2% is held by the ten largest clones. The time point label, read with the paper, signifies: sample taken at primary tumor resection. TCR sequencing used whole RNA extracted from tumor and nontumor lung tissue, or from cryopreserved PBMC samples, without cell sorting. This sample comprised PBMCs, obtained at surgery. The receptors shown here come from a male donor with early-stage non-small cell lung cancer.

The V call is TRBV27, the J call TRBJ2-7; TRBD1 aligns across 9 bases. The CDR3 length is 16 residues. The junction had 10 bases not matched to a gene; V was cut back by 5 bases and J by 2 bases. Germline CDR1 is MNHEY and CDR2 is SMNVEV (reference sequence). CDR3 in DNA: TGTGCCAGCAGTCCGCGTGGACAGGGGTTCACCTACGAGCAGTACTTC. Protein: CASSPRGQGFTYEQYF.

This clonotype has at least ten counts. The chain couples TRBV29-1 to TRBJ1-5; D perhaps matches TRBD1 (5 bases). The V and J ends lost 3 bases and 7 bases respectively, with 13 bases between them. The CDR3 is 13 residues long. Germline V CDR1 and CDR2: SQVTM, ANQGSEA. The CDR3 protein is CSVEFGWGQPQHF. DNA of the CDR3: TGCAGCGTTGAGTTCGGCTGGGGGCAGCCCCAGCATTTT.

Only a few counts were recorded for this clonotype. The chain uses TRBV5-4 and TRBJ2-1; tentatively, D is TRBD2 (5 bases). The germline V and J ends were trimmed by 1 base and 5 bases, with 7 bases remaining between them. Germline assignment: CDR1 SGHNT and CDR2 YYREEE (reference sequence). The CDR3 has 13 amino acids. The CDR3 loop is CASSLTGDNEQFF. The DNA for the CDR3 is TGTGCCAGCAGCTTGACCGGGGACAATGAGCAGTTCTTC.

A few counts support this clonotype. The genes are TRBV7-3 and TRBJ1-1, with unresolved D. Trimming took off 5 bases at V and 1 base at J, with 8 bases between the two ends. This CDR3 contains 13 residues. CDR1 SGHTA and CDR2 FQGTGA come from the germline V gene. The DNA for the CDR3 is TGTGCCAGCAGCGGACCAGAGAACACTGAAGCTTTCTTT. Residues: CASSGPENTEAFF.

The table lists this clonotype with many counts. V and J are TRBV12-3 or TRBV12-4 and TRBJ2-7, with 8 bases fitting TRBD1. The CDR3 is 14 residues long. Trimming at V came to 6 bases and at J to 1 base, leaving 5 bases not matched to a gene. CDR3 nucleotide sequence: TGTGCCAGCAGCCCCGGGACAGGATCCTACGAGCAGTACTTC. It specifies CASSPGTGSYEQYF.